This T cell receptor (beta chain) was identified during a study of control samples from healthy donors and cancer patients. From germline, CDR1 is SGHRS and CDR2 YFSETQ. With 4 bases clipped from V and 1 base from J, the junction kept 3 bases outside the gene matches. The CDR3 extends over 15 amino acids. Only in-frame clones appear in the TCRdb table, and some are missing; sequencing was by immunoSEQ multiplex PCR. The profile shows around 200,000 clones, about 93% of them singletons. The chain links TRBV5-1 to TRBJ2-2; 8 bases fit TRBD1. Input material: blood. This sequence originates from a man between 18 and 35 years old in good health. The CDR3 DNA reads TGCGCCAGCAGCCTCGACAGGGGGAACACCGGGGAGCTGTTTTTT. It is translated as CASSLDRGNTGELFF.